This T cell receptor (beta chain) emerged from a study of neurological immune-mediated disorders. This clonotype has a count of ten or more. At one of its ends the junction is not consistent with the germline gene, which may arise from a read error. The CDR3 sequence is 15 residues long. Germline V lookup: CDR1 SSHAT, CDR2 FNYEAQ (reference sequence). One entry per CDR3 protein results from TCRdb running MiXCR on the 5' RACE reads. The table records 20,000 to 25,000 distinct CDR3 sequences, approximately 15% of them present only once. J is TRBJ2-3 and V is TRBV7-7; 12 positions match TRBD2. This TCR derives from a female donor with HTLV-1-associated myelopathy (HAM/TSP). Sequencing was carried out using PBMCs. CDR3 residues: CASSLLAGGADTQYF. CDR3 DNA: TGTGCTAGCAGCTTACTAGCGGGAGGCGCAGATACGCAGTATTTT. Full variable domain (missing parts from reference TRBV7-7 and TRBJ2-3): GAGVSQSPRYKVTKRGQDVTLRCDPISSHATLYWYQQALGQGPEFLTYFNYEAQPDKSGLPSDRFSAERPEGSISTLTIQRTEQRDSAMYRCASSLLAGGADTQYFGPGTRLTVL.